This paragraph covers one T cell receptor beta chain sequence. The target antigen is unknown. Losses at the gene ends were 1 base for V and 8 bases for J; bases not matched to a gene: 11. In germline, CDR1 is SGDLS, CDR2 YYNGEE. The CDR3 sequence is 17 residues long. Produced via immunoSEQ multiplex PCR; TCRdb's table is partial and in-frame only. Among around 97,000 clones listed, 75% to 85% were seen once. The sample comes from a study of glioma-infiltrating T cells after dendritic cell vaccination. Study-level background: Between about 2002 and 2013, patients got autologous tumor lysate-pulsed dendritic cell vaccines.

The study's findings and limits: Patients with more pretreatment TILs had longer time to progression and survival. Survival was not directly related to TCR clonality in these patients. The cohort had few patients with full blood and tumor sets.

This specimen was blood, taken before dendritic cell vaccination. The clonotype originates from a human donor with glioblastoma. This sequence joins TRBV9 and TRBJ2-1; TRBD2 matches at 11 bases. The CDR3 is CASSVSSGGAGYHEQFF. The CDR3 nucleotides are TGTGCCAGCAGCGTAAGTAGCGGGGGGGCCGGTTATCATGAGCAGTTCTTC.